This T cell receptor (beta chain) was captured in a study of cytomegalovirus exposure and HLA in healthy donors. Germline lookup yields CDR1 SGHAT and CDR2 FQNNGV. The CDR3 consists of 14 residues. Losses at the gene ends were 7 bases for V and 4 bases for J; bases not matched to a gene: 7. The study's findings and limits: TCR beta chains associated with HLA were, in a later analysis, more clonally expanded than equally common others. Later analysis suggested most CMV-associated TCR beta chains were HLA-restricted. The majority of TCR sequences were rare, yet some public TCRs appeared in many donors. Roughly uniform sequencing depth across donors was assumed, possibly incorrectly.

Primers: 60 Vbeta forward and 13 Jbeta reverse. The protocol was immunoSEQ multiplex PCR, while the TCRdb copy is restricted to in-frame clones and leaves out a portion. The sample shows around 150,000 clones, roughly three quarters of them seen only once. Concerning this clone: What it recognizes is unknown.

J is TRBJ1-2 and V is TRBV11-2, with TRBD1 matching 9 bases. The sequenced material came from PBMCs. The receptor comes from a man in his thirties or forties in good health and CMV-seronegative. CDR3 protein: CASTPGQGVYGYTF. Here the CDR3 DNA reads TGTGCCAGCACCCCGGGACAGGGAGTCTATGGCTACACCTTC.